What follows are 26 T cell receptor beta chains derived from one specimen sequenced in a study of OX40 agonist ivuxolimab in advanced cancers. The method was the immunoSEQ multiplex PCR assay. The clones in this table, taken by TCRdb from immuneACCESS, are in-frame only. Not every clone is retained; where verified, under half of the shortfall comes from an unresolved V gene, and the cause of the rest is unknown. This sample is represented by some 48,000 clones; 80% to 85% of them were singletons. The top ten hold more than 5.5% of the sample. The specimen was CD4+ or CD8+ T cells sorted from blood, collected in a trial of the OX40 agonist ivuxolimab. The receptor source for this set is an adult with an advanced solid tumor such as melanoma, head and neck, liver or kidney cancer.

This clone was observed a handful of times. The V call is TRBV4-1, the J call TRBJ2-1, with D possibly TRBD2 on 6 matching bases. Germline-derived CDR1 and CDR2 are MGHRA and YSYEKL. The CDR3 runs 16 residues. The V and J ends lost 1 base and 8 bases respectively, with 18 bases between them. CDR3 DNA: TGCGCCAGCAGCCAAGCCCCCACGACGGGAGTACATGAGCAGTTCTTC. Protein sequence: CASSQAPTTGVHEQFF.

The chain links TRBV11-3 to TRBJ2-3, with TRBD1 matching 7 bases. The length of the CDR3 is 14 residues. Germline loops: CDR1 SGHNT, CDR2 YENEEA. The ends lost 5 bases at V and 0 bases at J; junction bases unmatched: 2. In DNA form, the CDR3 reads TGTGCCAGCAGCCGGGACAGTAGCACAGATACGCAGTATTTT. This encodes CASSRDSSTDTQYF.

The V call is TRBV5-1, the J call TRBJ2-7; TRBD1 matches at 9 bases. From germline, CDR1 is SGHRS and CDR2 YFSETQ. Unmatched junction bases numbered 11, after V lost 2 bases and J lost 5 bases. CDR3 size: 16 residues. CDR3 region: CASSFSVDRGLDEQYF. The DNA for the CDR3 is TGCGCCAGCAGCTTCTCTGTGGACAGGGGTCTGGACGAGCAGTACTTC. The full variable domain, its missing parts supplied by reference TRBV5-1 and TRBJ2-7, is KAGVTQTPRYLIKTRGQQVTLSCSPISGHRSVSWYQQTPGQGLQFLFEYFSETQRNKGNFPGRFSGRQFSNSRSEMNVSTLELGDSALYLCASSFSVDRGLDEQYFGPGTRLTVT.

This clone has only a few counts. CDR3 amino acids: CASSEAAARWNYGYTF. The CDR3, as DNA: TGTGCCAGCAGTGAAGCAGCAGCCCGCTGGAACTATGGCTACACCTTC. The chain uses TRBV2 and TRBJ1-2, with D unclear. Per the germline V gene, CDR1 is SNHLY and CDR2 is FYNNEI. The length of the CDR3 is 16 residues. The V end lost 0 bases, the J end lost 2 bases, and 13 bases lay between the germline ends.

The chain links TRBV5-5 to TRBJ1-2; 9 bases agree with TRBD1. CDR3 length equals 15 residues. The germline V gene has CDR1 SGHKS and CDR2 YYEKEE (reference sequence). Trimming cost V 4 bases and J 4 bases; bases outside gene matches: 8. For the CDR3, the DNA is TGTGCCAGCAGCATTTCCGGGACAGGGCCCTATGGCTACACCTTC. The encoded protein is CASSISGTGPYGYTF.

The rearrangement uses TRBV7-2 and TRBJ1-2; possible D gene TRBD1, 5 bases. Germline CDR1 SGHTA, CDR2 FQGNSA. The V end lost 5 bases, the J end lost 4 bases, and 14 bases lay between the germline ends. The CDR3 is 14 residues long. The CDR3 loop is CASSKPGIFYGYTF. CDR3 DNA sequence: TGTGCCAGCAGCAAACCAGGGATTTTCTATGGCTACACCTTC.

This clone was seen only a few times. The V and J genes are TRBV29-1 and TRBJ1-2; 8 bases agree with TRBD1. Germline V gene data show CDR1 as SQVTM and CDR2 as ANQGSEA. This CDR3 spans 14 amino acids. V shed 6 bases, J shed 4 bases, and the junction held 10 bases outside the gene matches. DNA for the CDR3: TGCAGCGTCAGGTACCAGGACAGGGCCTATGGCTACACCTTC. Amino acids: CSVRYQDRAYGYTF.

This chain uses TRBV2 with TRBJ1-5, with D uncertain. The CDR3 sequence is 15 residues long. In germline, CDR1 is SNHLY, CDR2 FYNNEI. The V and J ends lost 4 bases and 0 bases respectively, with 10 bases between them. CDR3 residues: CASSVKGYSNQPQHF. CDR3 sequence (DNA): TGTGCCAGCAGTGTTAAGGGATATAGCAATCAGCCCCAGCATTTT.

To note about this clone: The sample has other DNA sequences that encode this CDR3 too. This sequence joins TRBV19 and TRBJ2-7, with no clear D. Germline CDR1 and CDR2: LNHDA and SQIVND (reference sequence). Trimming removed 5 bases from V and 0 bases from J, with 11 bases in between. The CDR3 totals 14 residues. CDR3 protein: CASSPHRRSYEQYF. The CDR3 DNA reads TGTGCCAGTAGTCCTCACAGACGCTCCTACGAGCAGTACTTC. Supplemented by reference TRBV19 and TRBJ2-7, the full variable domain reads DGGITQSPKYLFRKEGQNVTLSCEQNLNHDAMYWYRQDPGQGLRLIYYSQIVNDFQKGDIAEGYSVSREKKESFPLTVTSAQKNPTAFYLCASSPHRRSYEQYFGPGTRLTVT.

Details on this clone: A junction end diverges from the germline sequence, so it may reflect a read error. The gene calls are TRBV2 and TRBJ2-1, with 9 nucleotides matching TRBD2. In germline, CDR1 is SNHLY, CDR2 FYNNEI. The CDR3 is 14 residues long. In DNA form, the CDR3 reads TGTGCCAGCGGTGAGACTAGCGGCCTCAATGAGCAGTTCTTC. As protein: CASGETSGLNEQFF.

The V and J genes are TRBV30 and TRBJ1-2; no clear D. V lost 0 bases to trimming and J lost 0 bases, with 14 bases between them. Germline V CDR1 and CDR2: GTSNPN, SVGIG (reference sequence). The CDR3 contains 16 residues. DNA for the CDR3: TGTGCCTGGAGTGTCAAAGTTACCGAAGCTAACTATGGCTACACCTTC. Its protein product is CAWSVKVTEANYGYTF.

The rearrangement uses TRBV7-6 and TRBJ1-5, with D hard to call. The V end was cut by 5 bases, the J end by 5 bases, with 10 bases between. The CDR3 consists of 13 residues. Per the germline V gene, CDR1 is SGHVS and CDR2 is FNYEAQ. CDR3 sequence (DNA): TGTGCCAGCAGCCGTAGCGACGATCAGCCCCAGCATTTT. Its translation: CASSRSDDQPQHF.

This clone was observed a few times. The gene calls are TRBV6-4 and TRBJ2-3; the match to TRBD2 covers 8 bases. V lost 1 base to trimming and J lost 3 bases; unmatched junction nucleotides: 6. This CDR3 region has 16 residues. CDR1 is MRHNA, CDR2 SNTAGT, per germline. The CDR3 reads CASSDYPAGGTDTQYF. DNA of the CDR3: TGTGCCAGCAGTGACTATCCGGCGGGAGGAACAGATACGCAGTATTTT.

The V and J genes are TRBV5-6 and TRBJ2-7; D perhaps matches TRBD2 (6 bases). Per the germline V gene, CDR1 is SGHDT and CDR2 is YYEEEE. The CDR3 consists of 16 residues. V was pared by 0 bases and J by 5 bases, with 18 bases between. DNA for the CDR3: TGTGCCAGCAGCTTGGCCCCCAATCGGGAGAGGGACGAGCAGTACTTC. This codes for CASSLAPNRERDEQYF.

As concerns this clone: The sample carries other DNA sequences with the same CDR3. The chain carries TRBV19 and TRBJ2-1; 12 nucleotides align to TRBD2. The CDR3 totals 19 residues. Trimming at V came to 5 bases and at J to 7 bases, leaving 18 bases not matched to a gene. Looked up from germline, CDR1 is LNHDA and CDR2 is SQIVND (reference sequence). The CDR3 DNA sequence: TGTGCCAGTAGTTCCCCCCCCGGACTAGCGGGACTCCGCAATAATGAGCAGTTCTTC. Protein product: CASSSPPGLAGLRNNEQFF.

The chain couples TRBV5-8 to TRBJ2-7; TRBD1 might be the D (5 bases). This CDR3 has 16 residues. Germline V CDR1 and CDR2: SGHTS, YDEGEE. V was shortened by 2 bases and J by 1 base, with 16 bases between the two germline ends. The CDR3 DNA reads TGTGCCAGCAGCTTTGGAATGGCAACAGGATCCTACGAGCAGTACTTC. It translates to CASSFGMATGSYEQYF. The full variable domain, with the rest looked up from reference TRBV5-8 and TRBJ2-7, is EAGVTQSPTHLIKTRGQQATLRCSPISGHTSVYWYQQALGLGLQFLLWYDEGEERNRGNFPPRFSGRQFPNYSSELNVNALELEDSALYLCASSFGMATGSYEQYFGPGTRLTVT.

The V call is TRBV6-5, the J call TRBJ1-2, with D perhaps matching TRBD1 (5 bases). V was pared by 0 bases and J by 7 bases, with 12 bases between. The germline CDR1 and CDR2 sequences are MNHEY and SVGAGI. The CDR3 is 14 amino acids. This CDR3 is CASSYSSGTRGYTF. CDR3 coding DNA: TGTGCCAGCAGTTACTCGTCAGGGACTCGTGGCTACACCTTC.

The count of this clone is one. The chain carries TRBV6-5 and TRBJ2-1; tentative D call: TRBD2 (6 bases). This CDR3 region has 14 residues. The V gene lost 4 bases and the J gene lost 5 bases, with 12 bases spanning the gap. CDR1 MNHEY and CDR2 SVGAGI come from the germline V gene. This CDR3 reads CASSFSSANNEQFF. DNA of the CDR3: TGTGCCAGCAGTTTCTCTAGCGCAAACAATGAGCAGTTCTTC.

In its sample, this clone was seen a few times. The chain couples TRBV6-4 to TRBJ1-4; D not certain. Germline assignment: CDR1 MRHNA and CDR2 SNTAGT. With 6 bases removed from V and 4 bases from J, the gap between germline ends came to 12 bases. The CDR3 is 14 amino acids. The CDR3 nucleotides read TGTGCCAGCAGGGTGGACGGGAATAATGAAAAACTGTTTTTT. This gives the protein CASRVDGNNEKLFF.

The chain employs TRBV30 and TRBJ2-7; no reliable D call. The CDR3 runs 14 residues. In germline, CDR1 is GTSNPN, CDR2 SVGIG (reference sequence). V was trimmed by 0 bases and J by 0 bases, leaving 9 bases between them. The CDR3 DNA reads TGTGCCTGGAGTGTAGAAGGCAACTCCTACGAGCAGTACTTC. It codes for CAWSVEGNSYEQYF. Filled out from reference TRBV30 and TRBJ2-7, the complete variable domain reads SQTIHQWPATLVQPVGSPLSLECTVEGTSNPNLYWYRQAAGRGLQLLFYSVGIGQISSEVPQNLSASRPQDRQFILSSKKLLLSDSGFYLCAWSVEGNSYEQYFGPGTRLTVT.

CDR3 protein: CASSNTGTRTSTEQYF. The CDR3 region has the DNA TGTGCCAGCAGTAACACCGGGACTAGGACCTCTACCGAGCAGTACTTC. The chain recombines TRBV6-6 with TRBJ2-7, with TRBD2 matching 8 bases. CDR1 MNHNY and CDR2 SVGAGI come from the germline V gene (reference sequence). Trimming took 5 bases from V and 6 from J; bases not matched to a gene: 15. This CDR3 is built from 16 residues.

V is TRBV6-1 and J is TRBJ1-5; no clear D. This CDR3 region has 14 residues. Trimming took 7 bases from V and 7 from J, leaving 17 bases between them. Looked up from germline, CDR1 is MNHNS and CDR2 is SASEGT. CDR3 in DNA: TGTGCCAGCAAAACTCGGGCCAGCGGGCAGCCCCAGCATTTT. Translation gives CASKTRASGQPQHF.

The rearrangement links TRBV28 to TRBJ2-7; tentatively, D is TRBD1 (6 bases). The germline V gene has CDR1 MDHEN and CDR2 SYDVKM. This CDR3 spans 15 amino acids. V lost 6 bases and J lost 3, with 18 bases in between. DNA for the CDR3: TGTGCCAGCAGGAGAGCCGGGACATCATACTACGAGCAGTACTTC. Translation: CASRRAGTSYYEQYF.

The chain recombines TRBV7-9 with TRBJ1-5; no firm D call. The CDR3 consists of 13 residues. V dropped 5 bases and J dropped 7 bases, with 12 bases sitting between them. The V gene's germline CDR1 is SEHNR and CDR2 FQNEAQ (reference sequence). CDR3 in amino acids: CASSQGLGQPQHF. The CDR3 DNA reads as TGTGCCAGCAGCCAAGGACTTGGGCAGCCCCAGCATTTT. Variable domain in full (rest from reference TRBV7-9 and TRBJ1-5): DTGVSQNPRHKITKRGQNVTFRCDPISEHNRLYWYRQTLGQGPEFLTYFQNEAQLEKSRLLSDRFSAERPKGSFSTLEIQRTEQGDSAMYLCASSQGLGQPQHFGDGTRLSIL.

The CDR3 DNA reads TGCGCCAGCAGCTGGAACAGGGGTGACATATATTTT. The encoded protein is CASSWNRGDIYF. V usage is TRBV5-1 and J usage is TRBJ1-3, with 7 bases identical to TRBD1. Germline CDR1 reads SGHRS; CDR2 reads YFSETQ. Trimming at V came to 3 bases and at J to 12 bases, leaving 6 bases not matched to a gene. This CDR3 is 12 amino acids long.

This clone occurred once. The chain uses TRBV11-3 and TRBJ2-1; possibly TRBD1 or TRBD2 for D (5 bases each). This CDR3 has 14 residues. Per the germline V gene, CDR1 is SGHNT and CDR2 is YENEEA. The V and J ends lost 3 bases and 1 base respectively, with 7 bases between them. The CDR3, as DNA: TGTGCCAGCAGCTTCGAGGGGTCCTACAATGAGCAGTTCTTC. It codes for CASSFEGSYNEQFF.